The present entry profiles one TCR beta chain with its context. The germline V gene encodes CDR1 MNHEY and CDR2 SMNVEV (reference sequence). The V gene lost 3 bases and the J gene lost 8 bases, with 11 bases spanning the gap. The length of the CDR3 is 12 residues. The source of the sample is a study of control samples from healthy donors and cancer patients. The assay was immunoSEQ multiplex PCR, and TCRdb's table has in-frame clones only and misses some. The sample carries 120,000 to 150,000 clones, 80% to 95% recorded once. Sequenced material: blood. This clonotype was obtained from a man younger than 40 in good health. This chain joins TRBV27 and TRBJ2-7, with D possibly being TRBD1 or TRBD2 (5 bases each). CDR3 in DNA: TGTGCCAGCAGTTTTTCAGGGAGTAAGCAGTACTTC. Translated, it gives CASSFSGSKQYF.